The text below deals with one T cell receptor (beta chain). This clone was picked up a small number of times. The clone's antigen remains unknown. Base qualities are missing; no much larger clone stands one base away. The CDR3 regions of human TCRbeta chains were subjected to immunosequencing. The authors' analysis ran thus. TCRs in the repertoires were matched against a reference library of SARS-CoV-2-specific TCRs that had been generated with the MIRA antigen-specificity platform. Breadth meant the fraction of unique TCRs that were SARS-CoV-2-associated, whereas depth meant the fraction of total T cells that were SARS-CoV-2-associated. Using the MIRA data, every spike-specific TCR was mapped to the spike region that the TCR reacted to and assigned to either a CD4 or a CD8 class. Log10-transformed breadth and depth values were compared by one-way ANOVA with Sidak's multiple comparisons tests. What TCRdb holds here is the immuneACCESS table cut down to in-frame rearrangements. Part of the clones is not present; checked against another copy, under half of the missing clones reflect an unresolved V gene, and the others are unexplained. V, J and clone size reflect that table, while D and trimming were determined from the DNA. Across this sample there are 150,000 to 200,000 clones, with roughly nine tenths seen only once. The ten largest clones add up to about 1.1% of the sample.

The data were taken from a study of T cell responses to AZD1222 COVID-19 vaccine (dated by TCRdb to the early 2020s). Concerning the study at large: A total of 240 or so trial participants underwent TCR sequencing, of whom roughly 210 had received two doses of AZD1222 and some 26 had received two doses of the MenACWY control vaccine. Enrollment into the trials was organized by age into subgroups of 18-55, 56-69 and 70-plus years, and those subgroups contained roughly 150, 30 and 60 TCR-sequenced participants, respectively. Beyond this particular receptor, the publication reports: Because no day 14 peak-response samples were available, the repertoires could be characterized only after the peak T cell response. Nearly half of unique spike-specific TCRs reportedly recognized epitopes outside regions mutated in the B.1.351 and B.1.1.7 variants. Conclusions about previously exposed vaccinees are limited because only six or seven AZD1222 recipients were SARS-CoV-2 seropositive at baseline. The vaccine-associated CD4 TCRs covered the entire spike protein, and the dominant responses fell in regions 160-218 and 743-854. Participants were mostly white British, with more females than males. The authors suggested clonal diversity may have been underestimated. In the small 56-69-year group, the increase in depth fell short of significance, most likely because of low power. A significant rise in spike-specific TCR breadth and depth was observed after two AZD1222 doses relative to day 0 and relative to MenACWY recipients.

Spanning cysteine to phenylalanine, the CDR3 consists of 14 amino acids. Left in the record is the CDR3 DNA by itself, 42 bases read in frame from the first base. Between the V and J ends, shortened by 4 bases and 3 bases respectively, the junction contains 12 bases. The germline V gene (reference sequence) supplies CDR1 LNHDA and CDR2 SQIVND. The time point tag for this specimen amounts to: about 28 days (+/-7) after the second vaccine dose. AZD1222 recipients whose second dose came at about 4 weeks and those whose second dose came at about 12 weeks were combined into one group, since spike-specific TCR depth and breadth did not differ between the two schedules. Vaccinee samples were obtained from the UK trials COV001 and COV002, which included a single-blind randomized controlled phase 2/3 trial of AZD1222 (ChAdOx1 nCoV-19) in healthy adults. Trial participant PBMC samples were collected at day 0 and day 28 after the second dose for TCRbeta chain sequencing.

The chain is made from TRBV19 and TRBJ1-1, and perhaps TRBD1 as D gene, on 5 matching bases. The receptor was isolated from an adult who received the AZD1222 COVID-19 vaccine. The sequenced sample was peripheral blood, obtained 28 days after the second AZD1222 dose. The bases read TGTGCCAGTAGTACCCGGACACCTTACACTGAAGCTTTCTTT. Translated, it reads CASSTRTPYTEAFF.